The next 10 T cell receptor beta chains were all read from a single sample in a study of graft-versus-host responses after intestinal transplantation. Antigens for these TCRs are unknown. Data came from immunoSEQ multiplex PCR; TCRdb stores just in-frame clones and leaves some out. The data contain about 90,000 clones, approximately 94% of them singletons. This material consisted of unstimulated CD4+ T cells sorted from spleen or lymph node cells, taken before transplant. The receptor set was obtained from a human donor who was the organ donor for an intestinal transplant.

V usage is TRBV7-2 and J usage is TRBJ1-2; D unresolved. In germline, CDR1 is SGHTA, CDR2 FQGNSA. The CDR3 sequence is 14 residues long. V was trimmed by 1 base and J by 6 bases, leaving 12 bases between them. The CDR3 loop is CASSLEDVTDGYTF. DNA for the CDR3: TGTGCCAGCAGCTTAGAGGACGTGACGGATGGCTACACCTTC.

Concerning this clone: Other DNA variants within this sample encode the same CDR3. The V call is TRBV5-1, the J call TRBJ1-2; no clear D. This CDR3 is built from 12 residues. V lost 1 base to trimming and J lost 3 bases, with 4 bases between them. Germline V lookup: CDR1 SGHRS, CDR2 YFSETQ. The CDR3 nucleotides read TGCGCCAGCAGCTTGACGGACTATGGCTACACCTTC. Its translation is CASSLTDYGYTF.

The rearrangement uses TRBV5-1 and TRBJ2-5; 14 bases are a match to TRBD2. CDR3 size: 17 residues. Unmatched junction bases numbered 7, after V lost 1 base and J lost 5 bases. Germline CDR1 is SGHRS and CDR2 is YFSETQ. For the CDR3, the DNA is TGCGCCAGCAGCTTGCGACTAGCGGGGGGGCTAATGGAGACCCAGTACTTC. Translating it yields CASSLRLAGGLMETQYF.

This chain uses TRBV15 with TRBJ1-1; D is ambiguous. Germline V gene data show CDR1 as LNHNV and CDR2 as YYDKDF (reference sequence). Trimming left V 3 bases short and J 4 bases short, with 6 bases between. This CDR3 contains 12 residues. CDR3 sequence (DNA): TGTGCCACCAGCAGCATAGGCACTGAAGCTTTCTTT. As protein: CATSSIGTEAFF.

The chain uses TRBV6-5 and TRBJ1-1; 9 bases align to TRBD1. Germline values: CDR1 MNHEY, CDR2 SVGAGI. CDR3 length: 16 residues. V dropped 0 bases and J dropped 5; count of bases not matched to a gene: 7. Here the CDR3 DNA reads TGTGCCAGCAGTTACTCCGGGACAGGGTTGGAAACTGAAGCTTTCTTT. It yields the protein CASSYSGTGLETEAFF.

The chain employs TRBV18 and TRBJ2-3; a weak D match, TRBD1 (5 bases). V dropped 4 bases and J dropped 1 base, with 12 bases sitting between them. Germline lookup yields CDR1 KGHSH and CDR2 LQKENI. The CDR3 has 15 amino acids. The CDR3 DNA is TGTGCCAGCTCACTCAGGGCCTCGGGCACAGATACGCAGTATTTT. This encodes CASSLRASGTDTQYF.

The V and J genes are TRBV5-4 and TRBJ1-2, with D perhaps matching TRBD1 (6 bases). CDR1 is SGHNT, CDR2 YYREEE, per germline (reference sequence). This CDR3 region has 13 residues. V was clipped by 4 bases and J by 7 bases, with 14 bases between them. CDR3 DNA sequence: TGTGCCAGCAGCCGTGACAGGTCTGGTGGCTACACCTTC. Its translation: CASSRDRSGGYTF.

The chain has TRBV6-5 and TRBJ1-2; D is ambiguous. The V end was cut by 2 bases, the J end by 8 bases, with 18 bases between. The V gene's germline CDR1 is MNHEY and CDR2 SVGAGI. CDR3 length equals 15 residues. The DNA of the CDR3 is TGTGCCAGCAGTTACATGAAGGCAGGCCCTGGGGGCTACACCTTC. This encodes CASSYMKAGPGGYTF.

The rearrangement joins TRBV7-3 to TRBJ2-2; D might be TRBD2 (5 bases). This CDR3 has 15 residues. V shed 2 bases and J shed 1 base, with 8 bases lying between them. Germline assignment: CDR1 SGHTA and CDR2 FQGTGA. The CDR3 protein is CASSLFRGNTGELFF. In DNA, the CDR3 is TGTGCCAGCAGCTTATTCCGGGGGAACACCGGGGAGCTGTTTTTT.

This clone was seen just once. CDR3 bases: TGTGCCAGCAGTAGAACCCGGGCTAGCGGGGAGGACAATGAGCAGTTCTTC. It is translated as CASSRTRASGEDNEQFF. V and J are TRBV13 and TRBJ2-1, with 9 bases matching TRBD2. Germline assignment: CDR1 PRHDT and CDR2 FYEKMQ (reference sequence). The CDR3 is made up of 17 amino acids. V was pared by 6 bases and J by 5 bases, with 14 bases of the junction left unmatched.